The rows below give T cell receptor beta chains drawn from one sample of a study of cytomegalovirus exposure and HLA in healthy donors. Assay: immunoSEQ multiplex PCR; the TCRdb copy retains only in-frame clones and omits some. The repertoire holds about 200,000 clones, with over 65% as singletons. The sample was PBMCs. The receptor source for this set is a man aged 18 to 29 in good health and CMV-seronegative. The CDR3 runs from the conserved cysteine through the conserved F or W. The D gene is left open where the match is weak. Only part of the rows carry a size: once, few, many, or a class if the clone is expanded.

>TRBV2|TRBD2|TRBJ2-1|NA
CASVPYLAGTYNKQFF
TGTGCCAGCGTCCCTTACCTAGCGGGAACCTACAATAAGCAGTTCTTC
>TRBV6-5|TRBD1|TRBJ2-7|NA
CASSYSGQGAYEQYF
TGTGCCAGCAGTTACTCGGGACAGGGAGCCTACGAGCAGTACTTC
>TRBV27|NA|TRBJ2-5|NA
CASSPDVGGETQYF
TGTGCCAGCAGTCCTGACGTGGGGGGAGAGACCCAGTACTTC
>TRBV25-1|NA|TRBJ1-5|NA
CASSGSGVQPQHF
TGTGCCAGCAGTGGGTCAGGGGTTCAGCCCCAGCATTTT
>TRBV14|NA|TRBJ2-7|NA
CASSQTVSYEQYF
TGTGCCAGCAGCCAAACGGTTTCCTACGAGCAGTACTTC
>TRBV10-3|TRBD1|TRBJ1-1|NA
CAISDGTGSTEAFF
TGTGCCATCAGTGACGGGACAGGGTCCACTGAAGCTTTCTTT
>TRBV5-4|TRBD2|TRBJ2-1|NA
CASSQGLAGMDEQFF
TGTGCCAGCAGCCAGGGACTAGCGGGAATGGATGAGCAGTTCTTC
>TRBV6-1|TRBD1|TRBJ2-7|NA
CASTKDRAYSYEQYF
TGTGCCAGCACTAAGGACAGGGCATACTCCTACGAGCAGTACTTC
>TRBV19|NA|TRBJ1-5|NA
CASSYGISNQPQHF
TGTGCCAGTAGTTACGGGATTAGCAATCAGCCCCAGCATTTT
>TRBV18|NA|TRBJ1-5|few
CASSPERYATQHF
TGTGCCAGCTCCCCTGAGCGGTATGCTACGCAGCATTTT
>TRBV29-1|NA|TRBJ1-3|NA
CSVVSVINRNTIYF
TGCAGCGTTGTTTCCGTCATAAACAGAAACACCATATATTTT
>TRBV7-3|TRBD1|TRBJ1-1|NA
CASSLTGMNTEAFF
TGTGCCAGCAGCTTGACAGGGATGAACACTGAAGCTTTCTTT
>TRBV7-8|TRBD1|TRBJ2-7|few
CASSSYGTGDKRYF
TGTGCCAGCAGCTCCTACGGGACAGGGGACAAGCGGTACTTC
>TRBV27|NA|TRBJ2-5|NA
CASSLSEKYQETQYF
TGTGCCAGCAGTTTATCCGAGAAGTACCAAGAGACCCAGTACTTC
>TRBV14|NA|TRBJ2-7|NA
CASSQGVWVEENEQYF
TGTGCCAGCAGCCAAGGTGTTTGGGTAGAGGAAAACGAGCAGTACTTC
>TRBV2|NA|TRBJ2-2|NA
CASSDRISSGLNTGELFF
TGTGCCAGCAGTGACCGTATTAGCTCCGGATTGAACACCGGGGAGCTGTTTTTT
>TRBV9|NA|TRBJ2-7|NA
CASSVETRDSRRYEQYF
TGTGCCAGCAGCGTGGAGACCCGGGACTCGAGGCGCTACGAGCAGTACTTC
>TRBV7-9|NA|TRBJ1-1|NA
CSSSQEAGYAFF
TGTTCCAGCAGCCAAGAAGCGGGTTATGCTTTCTTT
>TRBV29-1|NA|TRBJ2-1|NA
CSALGGSYNEQFF
TGCAGCGCCCTAGGTGGATCCTACAATGAGCAGTTCTTC
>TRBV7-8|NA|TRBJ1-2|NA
CASSPDRLNYGYTF
TGTGCCAGCAGCCCCGACAGGCTCAACTATGGCTACACCTTC
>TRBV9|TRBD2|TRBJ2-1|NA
CASSLAGAIYNEQFF
TGTGCCAGCAGCCTAGCGGGAGCCATCTACAATGAGCAGTTCTTC
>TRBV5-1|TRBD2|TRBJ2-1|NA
CASSLAQKRGNEQFF
TGCGCCAGCAGCTTGGCCCAAAAGCGGGGTAATGAGCAGTTCTTC
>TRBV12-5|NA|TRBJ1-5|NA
CASGLWGGSNQPQHF
TGTGCTAGTGGTTTGTGGGGGGGCAGCAATCAGCCCCAGCATTTT
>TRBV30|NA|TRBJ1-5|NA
CAWTSGGGLVSNQPQHF
TGTGCCTGGACCAGCGGGGGAGGACTAGTTAGCAATCAGCCCCAGCATTTT
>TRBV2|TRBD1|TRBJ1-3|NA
CASRETGQVGNTIYF
TGTGCCAGCAGGGAAACGGGACAGGTTGGAAACACCATATATTTT
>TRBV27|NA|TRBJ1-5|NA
CASRTSGNRADQPQHF
TGTGCCAGCAGAACCTCAGGGAACAGGGCGGATCAGCCCCAGCATTTT
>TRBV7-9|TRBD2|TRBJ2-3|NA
CASSPASGSADTQYF
TGTGCCAGCAGCCCGGCGAGCGGGAGTGCAGATACGCAGTATTTT